This TCR beta chain was recovered during a study of shared clonotypes between healthy human individuals. Genomic DNA of every subset was divided equally among multiple immunoSEQ plates. Produced via immunoSEQ multiplex PCR; TCRdb's table is partial and in-frame only. The sample carries hundreds of thousands of clones, 96% recorded once. General study findings and limits: Among non-shared clonotypes, generation probabilities were lower than among those shared by all four donors.

Positive CCR7 selection of CD45RO-negative cells yielded the naive CD8 cells, and terminally differentiated effector memory CD45RA+ cells were excluded. On this clone: Its matching antigen is unknown.

The receptor's source is a woman aged 25 to 39 in good health. Sequenced sample: naive CD8+ T cells sorted from blood.

CDR3 nucleotide sequence: TGTGCCAGCAGCTTTGGGGGTGATGGCTACACCTTC. Protein sequence: CASSFGGDGYTF. The V call is TRBV11-2, the J call TRBJ1-2, with a possible D match to TRBD1 (5 bases). The germline V and J ends were trimmed by 3 bases and 6 bases, with 8 bases remaining between them. Germline CDR1 is SGHAT and CDR2 is FQNNGV. The CDR3 extends over 12 amino acids.